The next 19 T cell receptor beta chains were all read from a single sample in a study of cytomegalovirus exposure and HLA in healthy donors. Libraries were prepared by immunoSEQ multiplex PCR; TCRdb keeps only in-frame clonotypes and omits some of them. The table has approximately 76,000 clones, approximately 95% seen once. Sequencing was carried out using PBMCs. These receptors originate from a woman between 18 and 29 years old in good health and CMV-seropositive.

This chain connects TRBV19 to TRBJ2-5; 8 bases fit TRBD2. Germline-derived CDR1 and CDR2 are LNHDA and SQIVND (reference sequence). The J segment lost 3 bases and the V segment lost 4 bases, leaving 1 base of the junction unmatched. The CDR3 spans 13 residues. CDR3 in amino acids: CASSSGGKETQYF. CDR3 nucleotide sequence: TGTGCCAGTAGTAGCGGGGGGAAAGAGACCCAGTACTTC.

The chain joins TRBV18 to TRBJ2-2; possibly TRBD2 for D (5 bases). Per the germline V gene, CDR1 is KGHSH and CDR2 is LQKENI. V lost 1 base to trimming and J lost 0 bases, with 15 bases between them. CDR3 length: 18 amino acids. The CDR3 spells CASSPLPGLPTNTGELFF. The CDR3 bases are TGTGCCAGCTCACCACTTCCGGGATTGCCGACGAACACCGGGGAGCTGTTTTTT.

The chain has TRBV30 and TRBJ1-2; 9 bases align to TRBD1. The germline gives CDR1 GTSNPN, CDR2 SVGIG (reference sequence). With V trimmed by 0 bases and J by 7 bases, 3 bases remained unmatched. This CDR3 spans 13 amino acids. The CDR3 loop is CAWSVRTGAGYTF. The CDR3 DNA follows: TGTGCCTGGAGTGTACGGACAGGGGCTGGCTACACCTTC.

The rearrangement uses TRBV19 and TRBJ2-7; TRBD1 agrees at 8 bases. CDR1 LNHDA and CDR2 SQIVND come from the germline V gene (reference sequence). The CDR3 has 14 amino acids. V lost 4 bases and J lost 2; bases outside the gene matches: 4. CDR3 DNA sequence: TGTGCCAGTAGTACTCAGGGGGCCACCTACGAGCAGTACTTC. This sequence encodes CASSTQGATYEQYF.

The chain employs TRBV11-2 and TRBJ2-7, with 7 positions matching TRBD2. Germline V CDR1 and CDR2: SGHAT, FQNNGV. CDR3 length: 15 residues. The V and J ends lost 5 bases and 0 bases, in that order; junction bases with no gene match: 7. CDR3 amino acids: CASSLSGGSSYEQYF. CDR3 nucleotide sequence: TGTGCCAGCAGCCTCTCTGGCGGGAGCTCCTACGAGCAGTACTTC.

The chain combines TRBV5-1 with TRBJ1-3, with 8 bases matching TRBD1. The V gene's germline CDR1 is SGHRS and CDR2 YFSETQ. With V trimmed by 2 bases and J by 0 bases, 7 bases remained unmatched. The CDR3 extends over 17 amino acids. In DNA, the CDR3 is TGCGCCAGCAGCTTTGCGGGACAGGAGAGCTCTGGAAACACCATATATTTT. Translation gives CASSFAGQESSGNTIYF.

This chain connects TRBV30 to TRBJ1-5; 7 bases match TRBD1. The CDR3 runs to 14 residues. The germline CDR1 and CDR2 sequences are GTSNPN and SVGIG (reference sequence). The V gene end was trimmed by 2 bases and the J gene end by 11 bases; junction bases not matched to a gene: 12. CDR3 in amino acids: CAWSPDREPSAQHF. CDR3 in DNA: TGTGCCTGGAGTCCAGACAGGGAACCGTCGGCCCAGCATTTT.

The rearrangement links TRBV5-5 to TRBJ2-7; possible D gene TRBD1, 6 bases. The germline V and J ends were trimmed by 1 base and 4 bases, with 12 bases remaining between them. Germline assignment: CDR1 SGHKS and CDR2 YYEKEE (reference sequence). This CDR3 contains 14 residues. The CDR3 DNA reads as TGTGCCAGCAGCTTGCTTCTCGGACAGTACGAGCAGTACTTC. This translates into CASSLLLGQYEQYF. Using reference TRBV5-5 and TRBJ2-7 for the parts outside the CDR3, the full variable domain is DAGVTQSPTHLIKTRGQQVTLRCSPISGHKSVSWYQQVLGQGPQFIFQYYEKEERGRGNFPDRFSARQFPNYSSELNVNALLLGDSALYLCASSLLLGQYEQYFGPGTRLTVT.

The chain is built from TRBV28 and TRBJ1-5, with TRBD1 identical over 10 bases. V was clipped by 5 bases and J by 6 bases; unmatched bases: 7. CDR3 length: 15 amino acids. The V gene's germline CDR1 is MDHEN and CDR2 SYDVKM. The CDR3 region has the DNA TGTGCCAGCAGTGTCGGGACAGGGGATGTTCAGCCCCAGCATTTT. It specifies CASSVGTGDVQPQHF.

The V and J genes are TRBV9 and TRBJ1-6; maybe TRBD1 (5 bases). V shed 1 base and J shed 9 bases, with 11 bases lying between them. Germline lookup yields CDR1 SGDLS and CDR2 YYNGEE. This CDR3 contains 14 residues. In nucleotides, the CDR3 is TGTGCCAGCAGCGTAAGTCAAGGGGCTTCACCCCTCCACTTT. Amino acids: CASSVSQGASPLHF.

The rearrangement uses TRBV6-1 and TRBJ1-5, with TRBD1 identical over 10 bases. CDR3 size: 15 residues. V was clipped by 7 bases and J by 7 bases; unmatched bases: 10. Germline lookup yields CDR1 MNHNS and CDR2 SASEGT. The CDR3 nucleotides read TGTGCCAGCACCAGACCGGGACAGGGGCTCCAGCCCCAGCATTTT. This translates into CASTRPGQGLQPQHF.

This chain links TRBV28 with TRBJ1-4; no definite D call. The CDR3 loop spans 16 amino acids. The V gene lost 6 bases and the J gene lost 0 bases, with 14 bases spanning the gap. Germline V gene data show CDR1 as MDHEN and CDR2 as SYDVKM. The CDR3 nucleotides are TGTGCCAGCAGCCGGGGATGGGGTGCAACTAATGAAAAACTGTTTTTT. As protein: CASSRGWGATNEKLFF.

The chain links TRBV28 to TRBJ1-4; no clear D gene. This CDR3 spans 13 amino acids. The germline V gene encodes CDR1 MDHEN and CDR2 SYDVKM. Between the trimmed V and J ends, which lost 5 bases and 6 bases, there was a span of 10 bases. This CDR3 is CASSKDGDEKLFF. In DNA, the CDR3 is TGTGCCAGCAGTAAGGACGGGGATGAAAAACTGTTTTTT. The entire variable domain, with the rest obtained from reference TRBV28 and TRBJ1-4, is as follows: DVKVTQSSRYLVKRTGEKVFLECVQDMDHENMFWYRQDPGLGLRLIYFSYDVKMKEKGDIPEGYSVSREKKERFSLILESASTNQTSMYLCASSKDGDEKLFFGSGTQLSVL.

This clone was picked up one time. The rearrangement uses TRBV7-9 and TRBJ1-3, with a tentative D call TRBD1 (6 bases). The CDR3 spans 15 residues. Deletions cut 1 base from V and 4 bases from J, with 11 bases between. Germline V lookup: CDR1 SEHNR, CDR2 FQNEAQ (reference sequence). As DNA, the CDR3 is TGTGCCAGCAGCTTAGGGGGACATACGGGAAACACCATATATTTT. Encoded protein: CASSLGGHTGNTIYF. The complete variable domain, with remaining parts taken from reference TRBV7-9 and TRBJ1-3, reads DTGVSQNPRHKITKRGQNVTFRCDPISEHNRLYWYRQTLGQGPEFLTYFQNEAQLEKSRLLSDRFSAERPKGSFSTLEIQRTEQGDSAMYLCASSLGGHTGNTIYFGEGSWLTVV.

V is TRBV9 and J is TRBJ2-7, with 8 bases fitting TRBD2. V lost 4 bases and J lost 3; bases outside the gene matches: 12. This CDR3 region has 16 residues. Germline values: CDR1 SGDLS, CDR2 YYNGEE. CDR3 residues: CASSRLAGAGLYEQYF. The CDR3 nucleotides read TGTGCCAGCAGCCGGCTAGCGGGTGCCGGCCTCTACGAGCAGTACTTC.

The J gene is TRBJ2-7, the V gene TRBV10-3, with 9 bases that match TRBD1. The V segment lost 10 bases and the J segment 5 bases; nucleotides outside the gene matches: 9. Germline CDR1 and CDR2: ENHRY and SYGVKD. The CDR3 totals 13 residues. CDR3 in DNA: TGTGCCACCACCGGGACAGGGAACAACGAGCAGTACTTC. This translates into CATTGTGNNEQYF.

The chain employs TRBV15 and TRBJ2-7, with D maybe TRBD1 (5 bases). The CDR3 is made up of 16 amino acids. Germline V gene sequence: CDR1 LNHNV, CDR2 YYDKDF (reference sequence). V gave up 4 bases and J gave up 2 bases, with 18 bases separating them. The CDR3 spells CATSTLQAHLTYEQYF. For the CDR3, the DNA is TGTGCCACCAGCACTCTACAGGCGCACCTTACCTACGAGCAGTACTTC.

The rearrangement uses TRBV5-1 and TRBJ2-7; D gene uncertain. V lost 0 bases, J lost 1 base, and 14 bases lay in between. This CDR3 is built from 16 residues. Germline V lookup: CDR1 SGHRS, CDR2 YFSETQ. CDR3 region: CASSLAEVTASYEQYF. In DNA form, the CDR3 reads TGCGCCAGCAGCTTGGCCGAGGTCACGGCGTCCTACGAGCAGTACTTC.

This clone was recorded a few times. This rearrangement joins TRBV30 to TRBJ1-1, with 9 bases matching TRBD1. The trim removed 2 bases at V and 4 bases at J, leaving 11 bases unmatched. The CDR3 has 16 amino acids. The germline CDR1 and CDR2 sequences are GTSNPN and SVGIG (reference sequence). The CDR3, as DNA: TGTGCCTGGAGTTTACTGGGACAGGGCGGGTCCACTGAAGCTTTCTTT. This codes for CAWSLLGQGGSTEAFF.